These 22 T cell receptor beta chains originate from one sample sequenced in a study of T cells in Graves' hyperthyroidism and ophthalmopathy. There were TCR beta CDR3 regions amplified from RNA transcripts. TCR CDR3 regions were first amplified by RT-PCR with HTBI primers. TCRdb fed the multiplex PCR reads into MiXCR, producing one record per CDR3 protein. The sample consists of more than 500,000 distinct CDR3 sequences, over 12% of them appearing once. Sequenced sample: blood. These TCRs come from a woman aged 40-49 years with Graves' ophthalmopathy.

The CDR3 is CASKGSLSSYEQYF. DNA of the CDR3: TGTGCCAGCAAAGGGTCACTGAGCTCCTACGAGCAGTACTTC. The chain couples TRBV25-1 to TRBJ2-7; D ambiguous. CDR3 length: 14 residues. In germline, CDR1 is MGHDK, CDR2 SYGVNS. The V gene lost 7 bases and the J gene lost 0 bases, with 13 bases spanning the gap.

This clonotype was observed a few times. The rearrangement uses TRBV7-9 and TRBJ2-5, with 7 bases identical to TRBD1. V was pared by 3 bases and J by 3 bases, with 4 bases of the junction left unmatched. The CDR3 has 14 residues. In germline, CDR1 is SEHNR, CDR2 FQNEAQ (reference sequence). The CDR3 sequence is CASSFPTGKETQYF. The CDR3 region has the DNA TGTGCCAGCAGCTTCCCGACAGGGAAAGAGACCCAGTACTTC.

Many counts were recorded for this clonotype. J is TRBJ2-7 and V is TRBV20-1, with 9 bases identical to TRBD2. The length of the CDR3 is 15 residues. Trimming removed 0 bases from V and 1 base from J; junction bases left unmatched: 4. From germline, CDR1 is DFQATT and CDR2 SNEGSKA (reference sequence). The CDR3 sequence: CSARDPSGVSYEQYF. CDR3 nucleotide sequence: TGCAGTGCTAGAGATCCTAGCGGGGTATCCTACGAGCAGTACTTC.

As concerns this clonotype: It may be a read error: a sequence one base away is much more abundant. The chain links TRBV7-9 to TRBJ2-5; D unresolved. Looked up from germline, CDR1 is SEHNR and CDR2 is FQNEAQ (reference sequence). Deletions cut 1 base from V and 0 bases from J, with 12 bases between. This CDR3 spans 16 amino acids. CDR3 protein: CASSLDEVSDQETQYF. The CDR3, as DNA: TGTGCCAGCAGCTTAGATGAAGTCTCGGACCAAGAGACCCAGTACTTC.

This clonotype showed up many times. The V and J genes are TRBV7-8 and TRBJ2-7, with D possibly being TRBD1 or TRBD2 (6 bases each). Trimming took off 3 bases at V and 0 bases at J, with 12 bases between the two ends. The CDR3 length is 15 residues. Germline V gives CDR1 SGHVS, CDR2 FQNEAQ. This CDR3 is CASSFDGGGSYEQYF. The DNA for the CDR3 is TGTGCCAGCAGCTTCGACGGGGGCGGCTCCTACGAGCAGTACTTC.

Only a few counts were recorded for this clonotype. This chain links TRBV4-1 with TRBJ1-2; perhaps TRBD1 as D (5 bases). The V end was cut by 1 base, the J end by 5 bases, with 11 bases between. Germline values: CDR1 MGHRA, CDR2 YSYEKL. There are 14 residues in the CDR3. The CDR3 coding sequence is TGCGCCAGCAGCCAAGTACTAGAGGGGTATGGCTACACCTTC. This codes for CASSQVLEGYGYTF.

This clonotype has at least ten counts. The CDR3 reads CASSFSVGGGAFF. In nucleotides, the CDR3 is TGTGCCAGCAGTTTCTCGGTGGGCGGGGGAGCTTTCTTT. The V gene is TRBV27, the J gene TRBJ1-1; tentative D call: TRBD1 (5 bases). V lost 3 bases, J lost 10 bases, and 15 bases lay in between. The CDR3 spans 13 residues. CDR1 and CDR2 from the germline V gene are MNHEY and SMNVEV (reference sequence).

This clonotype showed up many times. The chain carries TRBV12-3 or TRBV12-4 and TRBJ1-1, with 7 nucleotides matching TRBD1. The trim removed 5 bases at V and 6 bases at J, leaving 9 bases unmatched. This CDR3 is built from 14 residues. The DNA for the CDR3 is TGTGCCAGCAGTGCGGGACAGCGGGGACCTGAAGCTTTCTTT. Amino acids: CASSAGQRGPEAFF.

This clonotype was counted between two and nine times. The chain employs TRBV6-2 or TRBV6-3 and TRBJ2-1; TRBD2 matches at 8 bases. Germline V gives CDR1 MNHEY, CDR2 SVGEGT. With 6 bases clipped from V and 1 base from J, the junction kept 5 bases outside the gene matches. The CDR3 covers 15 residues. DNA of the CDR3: TGTGCCAGCAGGCTACGGGGGGGGTCCTACAATGAGCAGTTCTTC. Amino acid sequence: CASRLRGGSYNEQFF.

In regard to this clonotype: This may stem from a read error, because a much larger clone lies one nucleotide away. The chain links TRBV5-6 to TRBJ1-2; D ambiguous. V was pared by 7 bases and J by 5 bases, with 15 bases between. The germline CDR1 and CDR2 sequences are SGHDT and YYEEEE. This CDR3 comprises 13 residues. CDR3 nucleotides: TGTGCCAGCGGCCAAGACGTTGGGTATGGCTACACCTTC. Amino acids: CASGQDVGYGYTF.

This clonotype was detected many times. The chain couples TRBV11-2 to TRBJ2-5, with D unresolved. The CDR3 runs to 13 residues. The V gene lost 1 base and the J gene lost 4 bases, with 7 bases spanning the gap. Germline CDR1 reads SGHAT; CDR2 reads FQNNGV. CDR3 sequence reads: CASSLVDRETQYF. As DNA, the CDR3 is TGTGCCAGCAGCTTAGTGGATCGAGAGACCCAGTACTTC.

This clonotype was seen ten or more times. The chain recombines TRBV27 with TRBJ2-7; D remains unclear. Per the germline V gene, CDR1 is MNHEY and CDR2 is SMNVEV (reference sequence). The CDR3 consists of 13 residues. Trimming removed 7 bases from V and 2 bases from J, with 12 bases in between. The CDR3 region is CASMPGSAYEQYF. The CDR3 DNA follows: TGTGCCAGCATGCCAGGTAGTGCCTACGAGCAGTACTTC.

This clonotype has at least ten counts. CDR3 in DNA: TGTGCCAGCAGCCTCGGGCCCCGGCGGGAGGCCCCCTACGAGCAGTACTTC. It specifies CASSLGPRREAPYEQYF. The genes are TRBV11-2 and TRBJ2-7; 8 bases agree with TRBD2. The CDR3 length is 17 residues. The germline CDR1 and CDR2 sequences are SGHAT and FQNNGV. V trimming: 5 bases; J trimming: 2 bases; junction bases outside the gene matches: 14.

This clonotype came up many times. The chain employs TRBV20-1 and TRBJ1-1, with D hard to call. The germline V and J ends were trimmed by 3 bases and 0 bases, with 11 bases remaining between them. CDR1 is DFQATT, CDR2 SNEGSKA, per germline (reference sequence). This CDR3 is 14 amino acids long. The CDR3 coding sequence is TGCAGTGCTAGTCAGGCCCGCATGAACACTGAAGCTTTCTTT. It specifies CSASQARMNTEAFF.

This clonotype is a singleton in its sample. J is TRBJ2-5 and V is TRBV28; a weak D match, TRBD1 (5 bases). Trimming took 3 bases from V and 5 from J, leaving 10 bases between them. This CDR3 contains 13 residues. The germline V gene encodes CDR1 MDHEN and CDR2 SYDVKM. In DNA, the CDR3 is TGTGCCAGCAGTTTCGCAGGGCCGGAGACCCAGTACTTC. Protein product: CASSFAGPETQYF.

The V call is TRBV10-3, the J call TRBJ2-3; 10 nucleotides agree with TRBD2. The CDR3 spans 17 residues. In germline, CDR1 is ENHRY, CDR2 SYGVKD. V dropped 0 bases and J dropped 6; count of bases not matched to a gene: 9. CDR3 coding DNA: TGTGCCATCAGTGAGTCGCGGTTTAGCGGGAGGTCGGATACGCAGTATTTT. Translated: CAISESRFSGRSDTQYF.

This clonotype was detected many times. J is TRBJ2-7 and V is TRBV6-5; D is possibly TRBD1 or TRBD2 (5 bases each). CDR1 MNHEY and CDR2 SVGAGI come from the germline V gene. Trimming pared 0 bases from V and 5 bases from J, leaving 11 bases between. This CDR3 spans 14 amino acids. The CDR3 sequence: CASSYSSGGDEQYF. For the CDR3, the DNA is TGTGCCAGCAGTTACTCGTCTGGGGGAGACGAGCAGTACTTC.

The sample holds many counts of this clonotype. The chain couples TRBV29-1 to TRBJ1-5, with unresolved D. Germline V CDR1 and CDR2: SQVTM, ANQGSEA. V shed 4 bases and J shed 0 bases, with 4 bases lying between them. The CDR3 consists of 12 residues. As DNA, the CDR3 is TGCAGCGTTGGTTATAGCAATCAGCCCCAGCATTTT. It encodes CSVGYSNQPQHF.

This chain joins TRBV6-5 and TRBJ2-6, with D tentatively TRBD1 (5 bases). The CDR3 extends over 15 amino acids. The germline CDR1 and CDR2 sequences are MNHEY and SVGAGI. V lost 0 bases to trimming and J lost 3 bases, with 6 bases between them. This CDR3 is CASSYSTDGANVLTF. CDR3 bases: TGTGCCAGCAGTTACTCGACAGATGGGGCCAACGTCCTGACTTTC.

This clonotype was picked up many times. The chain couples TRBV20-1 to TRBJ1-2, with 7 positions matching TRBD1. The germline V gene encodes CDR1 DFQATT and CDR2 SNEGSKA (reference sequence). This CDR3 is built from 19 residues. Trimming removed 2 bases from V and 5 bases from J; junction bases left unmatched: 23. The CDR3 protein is CSARKIGWLGTDFSYGYTF. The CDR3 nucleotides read TGCAGTGCTAGAAAGATAGGATGGTTAGGGACAGACTTTAGTTATGGCTACACCTTC.

CDR3 DNA: TGTGCCAGCAAACAGCGAGGCGCTAGCGGCCAAGAGACCCAGTACTTC. The encoded protein is CASKQRGASGQETQYF. The chain links TRBV6-2 or TRBV6-3 to TRBJ2-5; 7 nucleotides match TRBD2. The CDR3 covers 16 residues. CDR1 is MNHEY, CDR2 SVGEGT, per germline. The V gene end was trimmed by 7 bases and the J gene end by 1 base; junction bases not matched to a gene: 12.

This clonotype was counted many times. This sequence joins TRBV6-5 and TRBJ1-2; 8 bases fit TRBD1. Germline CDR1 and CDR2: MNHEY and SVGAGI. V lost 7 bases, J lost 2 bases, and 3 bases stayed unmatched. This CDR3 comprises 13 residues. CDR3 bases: TGTGCCAGCATCAGACAGGGGAACTATGGCTACACCTTC. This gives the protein CASIRQGNYGYTF.